This T cell receptor (beta chain) is drawn from a study of blood T cell repertoires in COVID-19. Sequencing was performed with immunoSEQ multiplex PCR; in TCRdb, only in-frame clones are kept and a portion is missing. The sample includes roughly 230,000 clones, 82% of them seen just once. CDR1 and CDR2 (germline): LNHDA, SQIVND (reference sequence). Unmatched junction bases numbered 24, after V lost 7 bases and J lost 7 bases. The CDR3 contains 18 residues. The V gene is TRBV19, the J gene TRBJ1-2, with 7 bases identical to TRBD1. This TCR came from an elderly woman with acute or convalescent COVID-19. Material: peripheral blood. The CDR3 region has the DNA TGTGCCAGTATGGGCCTACGTGACAGGGAAAGATCGTATGGTGGCTACACCTTC. Its protein product is CASMGLRDRERSYGGYTF.